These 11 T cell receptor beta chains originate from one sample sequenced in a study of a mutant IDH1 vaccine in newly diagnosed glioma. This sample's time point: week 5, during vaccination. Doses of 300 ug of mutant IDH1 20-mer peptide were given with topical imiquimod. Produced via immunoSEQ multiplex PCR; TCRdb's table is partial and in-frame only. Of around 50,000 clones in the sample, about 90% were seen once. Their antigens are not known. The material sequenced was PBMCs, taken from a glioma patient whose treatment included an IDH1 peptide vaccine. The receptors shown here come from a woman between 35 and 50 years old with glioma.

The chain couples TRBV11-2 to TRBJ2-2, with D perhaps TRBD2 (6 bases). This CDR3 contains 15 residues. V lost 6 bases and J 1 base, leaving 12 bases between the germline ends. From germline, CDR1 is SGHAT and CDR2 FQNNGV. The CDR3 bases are TGTGCCAGCAGACGTCTCGGGGGGAACACCGGGGAGCTGTTTTTT. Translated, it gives CASRRLGGNTGELFF.

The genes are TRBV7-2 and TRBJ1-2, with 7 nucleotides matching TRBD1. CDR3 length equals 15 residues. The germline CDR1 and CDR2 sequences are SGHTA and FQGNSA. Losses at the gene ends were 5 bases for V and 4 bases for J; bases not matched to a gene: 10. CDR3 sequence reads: CASSKTGLIGYGYTF. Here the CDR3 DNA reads TGTGCCAGCAGCAAGACAGGGTTAATCGGCTATGGCTACACCTTC. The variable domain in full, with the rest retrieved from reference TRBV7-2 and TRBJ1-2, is GAGVSQSPSNKVTEKGKDVELRCDPISGHTALYWYRQSLGQGLEFLIYFQGNSAPDKSGLPSDRFSAERTGGSVSTLTIQRTQQEDSAVYLCASSKTGLIGYGYTFGSGTRLTVV.

The CDR3 loop is CASSQDSSGIFQPYF. The CDR3 nucleotides are TGTGCCAGCAGCCAAGATTCTAGCGGGATATTCCAGCCGTACTTC. The chain has TRBV4-2 and TRBJ2-7; TRBD2 matches at 9 bases. V shed 0 bases, J shed 12 bases, and the junction held 12 bases outside the gene matches. CDR1 and CDR2 (germline): LGHNA, YNFKEQ. The CDR3 is made up of 15 amino acids.

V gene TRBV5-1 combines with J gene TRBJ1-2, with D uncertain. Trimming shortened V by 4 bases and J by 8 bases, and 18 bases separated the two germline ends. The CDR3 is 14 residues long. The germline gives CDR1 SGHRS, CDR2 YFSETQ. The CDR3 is CASSPQGSREGYTF. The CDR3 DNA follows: TGCGCCAGCAGCCCTCAAGGGAGTCGGGAAGGCTACACCTTC.

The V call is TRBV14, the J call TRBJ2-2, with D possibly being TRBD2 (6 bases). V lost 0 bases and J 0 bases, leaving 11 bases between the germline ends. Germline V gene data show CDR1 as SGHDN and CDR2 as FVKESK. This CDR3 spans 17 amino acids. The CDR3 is CASSQDRREANTGELFF. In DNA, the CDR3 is TGTGCCAGCAGCCAAGATCGGAGGGAAGCGAACACCGGGGAGCTGTTTTTT.

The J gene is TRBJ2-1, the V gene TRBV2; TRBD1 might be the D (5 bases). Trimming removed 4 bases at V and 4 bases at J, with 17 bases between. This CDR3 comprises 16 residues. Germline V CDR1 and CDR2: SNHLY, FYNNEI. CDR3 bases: TGTGCCAGCAGTGGGGGTCCAGGGTCCAGTTACAATGAGCAGTTCTTC. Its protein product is CASSGGPGSSYNEQFF.

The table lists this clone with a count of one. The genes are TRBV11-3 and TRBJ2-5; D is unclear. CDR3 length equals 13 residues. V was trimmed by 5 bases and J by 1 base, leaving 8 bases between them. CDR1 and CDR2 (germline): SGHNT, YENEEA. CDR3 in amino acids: CASSRTSQETQYF. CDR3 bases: TGTGCCAGCAGCCGGACGAGCCAAGAGACCCAGTACTTC. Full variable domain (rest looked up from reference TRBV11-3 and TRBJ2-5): EAGVVQSPRYKIIEKKQPVAFWCNPISGHNTLYWYLQNLGQGPELLIRYENEEAVDDSQLPKDRFSAERLKGVDSTLKIQPAELGDSAVYLCASSRTSQETQYFGPGTRLLVL.

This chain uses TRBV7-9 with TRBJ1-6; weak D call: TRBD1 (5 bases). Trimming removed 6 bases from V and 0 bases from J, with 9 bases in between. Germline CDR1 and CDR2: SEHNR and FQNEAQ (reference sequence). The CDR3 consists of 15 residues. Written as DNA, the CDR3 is TGTGCCAGCAGAGAGGGGAGCTCCTATAATTCACCCCTCCACTTT. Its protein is CASREGSSYNSPLHF.

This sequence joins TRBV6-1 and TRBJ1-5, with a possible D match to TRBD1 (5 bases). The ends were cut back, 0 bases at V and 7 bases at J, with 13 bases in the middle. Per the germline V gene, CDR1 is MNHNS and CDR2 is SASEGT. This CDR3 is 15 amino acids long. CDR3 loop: CASSEAGRGRQPQHF. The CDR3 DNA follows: TGTGCCAGCAGTGAAGCAGGCCGGGGACGCCAGCCCCAGCATTTT.

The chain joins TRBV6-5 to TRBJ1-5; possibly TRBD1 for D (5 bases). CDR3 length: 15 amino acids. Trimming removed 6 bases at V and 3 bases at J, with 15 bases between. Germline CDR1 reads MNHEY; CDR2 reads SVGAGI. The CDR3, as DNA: TGTGCCAGCAGCCCCTTGGCAGGGTTCAATCAGCCCCAGCATTTT. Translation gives CASSPLAGFNQPQHF.

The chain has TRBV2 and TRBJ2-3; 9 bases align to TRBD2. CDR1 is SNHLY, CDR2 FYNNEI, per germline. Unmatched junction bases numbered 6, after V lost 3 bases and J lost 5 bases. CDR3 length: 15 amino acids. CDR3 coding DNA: TGTGCCAGCAGTGATGGACTAGCGAGTGGAGATACGCAGTATTTT. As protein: CASSDGLASGDTQYF.